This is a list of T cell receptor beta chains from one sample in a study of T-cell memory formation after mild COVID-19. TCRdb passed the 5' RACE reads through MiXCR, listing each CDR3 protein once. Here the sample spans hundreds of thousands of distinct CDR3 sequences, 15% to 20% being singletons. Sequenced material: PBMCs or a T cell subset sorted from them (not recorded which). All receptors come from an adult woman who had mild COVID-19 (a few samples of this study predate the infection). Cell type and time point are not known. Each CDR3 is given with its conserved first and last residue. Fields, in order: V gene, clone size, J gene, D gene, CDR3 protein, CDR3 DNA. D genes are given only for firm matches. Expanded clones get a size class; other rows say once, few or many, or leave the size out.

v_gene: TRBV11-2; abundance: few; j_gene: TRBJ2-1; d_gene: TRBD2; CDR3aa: CASSSRLAGVEDEQFF; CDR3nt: TGTGCCAGCAGCTCGCGACTAGCGGGAGTGGAGGATGAGCAGTTCTTC
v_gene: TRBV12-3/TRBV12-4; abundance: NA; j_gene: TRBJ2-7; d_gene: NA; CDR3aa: CASSSSGSDDEYF; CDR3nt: TGTGCCAGCAGTTCCTCCGGGAGCGATGACGAGTACTTC
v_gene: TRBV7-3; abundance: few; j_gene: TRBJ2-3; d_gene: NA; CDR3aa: CASSPQVGTDTQYF; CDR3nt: TGTGCCAGCAGCCCGCAGGTGGGCACAGATACGCAGTATTTT
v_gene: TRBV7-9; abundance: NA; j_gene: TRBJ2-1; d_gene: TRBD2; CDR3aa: CASSLGGGSGIYNEQFF; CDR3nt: TGTGCCAGCAGCTTAGGGGGCGGGAGTGGTATCTACAATGAGCAGTTCTTC
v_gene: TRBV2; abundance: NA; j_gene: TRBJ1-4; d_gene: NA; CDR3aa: CARGQTNEKLFF; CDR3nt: TGTGCCAGAGGACAGACAAATGAAAAACTGTTTTTT
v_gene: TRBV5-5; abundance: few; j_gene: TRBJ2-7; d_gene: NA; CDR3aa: CASSERTGYLYEQYF; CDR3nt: TGTGCCAGCAGCGAGAGAACAGGGTACCTCTACGAGCAGTACTTC
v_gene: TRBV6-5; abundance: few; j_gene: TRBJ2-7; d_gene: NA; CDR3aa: CASSYEHGAYEQYF; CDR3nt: TGTGCCAGCAGTTACGAGCACGGAGCCTACGAGCAGTACTTC
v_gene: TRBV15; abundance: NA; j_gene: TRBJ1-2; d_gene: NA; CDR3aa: CATSRDQGSLSGYTF; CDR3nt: TGTGCCACCAGCAGAGATCAGGGATCCCTGAGTGGCTACACCTTC
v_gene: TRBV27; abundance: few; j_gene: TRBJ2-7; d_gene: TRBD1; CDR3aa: CASRNRGSSYEQYF; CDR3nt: TGTGCCAGCAGAAACAGGGGAAGCTCCTACGAGCAGTACTTC
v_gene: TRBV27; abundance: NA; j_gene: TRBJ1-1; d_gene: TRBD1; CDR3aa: CASSSDRALNTEAFF; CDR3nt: TGTGCCAGCAGCAGCGACAGGGCTTTGAACACTGAAGCTTTCTTT
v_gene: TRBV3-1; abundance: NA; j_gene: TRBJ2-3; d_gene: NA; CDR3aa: CASSALDSTDTQYF; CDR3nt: TGTGCCAGCAGCGCTTTGGACAGCACAGATACGCAGTATTTT
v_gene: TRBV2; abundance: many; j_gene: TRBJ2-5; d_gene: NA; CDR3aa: CASRTSRETQYF; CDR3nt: TGTGCCAGCAGGACTAGTCGGGAGACCCAGTACTTC
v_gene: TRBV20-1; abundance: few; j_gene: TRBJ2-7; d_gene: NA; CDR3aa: CSASVDGRGGEQYF; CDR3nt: TGCAGTGCTAGCGTTGACGGGAGAGGTGGCGAGCAGTACTTC
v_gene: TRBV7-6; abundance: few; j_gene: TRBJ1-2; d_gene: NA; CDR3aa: CASSPDPGRKGYTF; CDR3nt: TGTGCCAGCAGTCCCGACCCGGGAAGGAAGGGCTACACCTTC
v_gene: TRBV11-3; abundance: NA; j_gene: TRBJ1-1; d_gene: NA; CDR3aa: CASSLRDGAAFF; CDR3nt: TGTGCCAGCAGCTTAAGGGACGGGGCAGCTTTCTTT
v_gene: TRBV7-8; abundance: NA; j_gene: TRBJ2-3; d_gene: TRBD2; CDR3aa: CASSFDSGTSGAGDTQYF; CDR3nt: TGTGCCAGCAGCTTCGATTCCGGGACTAGCGGGGCCGGGGATACGCAGTATTTT
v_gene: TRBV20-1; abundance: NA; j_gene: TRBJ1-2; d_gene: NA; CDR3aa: CSARDLGAGAGYTF; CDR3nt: TGCAGTGCTAGAGATCTCGGGGCAGGGGCTGGCTACACCTTC
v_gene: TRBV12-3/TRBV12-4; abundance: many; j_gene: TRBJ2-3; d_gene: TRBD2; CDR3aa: CASSLAGGADTQYF; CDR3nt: TGTGCCAGCAGTTTGGCGGGAGGGGCAGATACGCAGTATTTT
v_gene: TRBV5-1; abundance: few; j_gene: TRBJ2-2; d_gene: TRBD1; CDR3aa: CASSSSGGTGELFF; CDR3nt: TGCGCCAGCAGCTCCTCAGGGGGCACCGGGGAGCTGTTTTTT
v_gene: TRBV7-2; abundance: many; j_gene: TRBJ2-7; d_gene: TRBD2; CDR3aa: CASSLPGTSAYEQYF; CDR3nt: TGTGCCAGCAGCTTACCCGGGACTAGCGCGTACGAGCAGTACTTC
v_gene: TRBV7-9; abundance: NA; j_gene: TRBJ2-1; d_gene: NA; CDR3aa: CASSAPLPGRPYEQFF; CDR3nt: TGTGCCAGCAGCGCACCTCTGCCGGGACGTCCGTATGAGCAGTTCTTC
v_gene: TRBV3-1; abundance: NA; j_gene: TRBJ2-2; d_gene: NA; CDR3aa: CASLDRNTGELFF; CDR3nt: TGTGCCAGCCTGGACCGGAACACCGGGGAGCTGTTTTTT
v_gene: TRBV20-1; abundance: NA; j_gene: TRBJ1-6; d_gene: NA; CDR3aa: CSAREAVTLHF; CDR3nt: TGCAGTGCTAGGGAAGCGGTGACCCTCCACTTT
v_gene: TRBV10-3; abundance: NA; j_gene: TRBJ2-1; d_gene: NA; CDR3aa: CAISEGVSSYNEQFF; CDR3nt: TGTGCCATCAGTGAAGGCGTGAGCTCCTACAATGAGCAGTTCTTC
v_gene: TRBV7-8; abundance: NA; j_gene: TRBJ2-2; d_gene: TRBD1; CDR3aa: CASSPARLPGQGSGGELFF; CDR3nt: TGTGCCAGCAGCCCTGCCCGACTACCGGGACAGGGTTCGGGTGGGGAGCTGTTTTTT
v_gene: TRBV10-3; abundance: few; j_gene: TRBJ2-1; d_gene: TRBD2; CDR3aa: CAADAGGEQFF; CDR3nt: TGTGCCGCCGACGCGGGGGGTGAGCAGTTCTTC
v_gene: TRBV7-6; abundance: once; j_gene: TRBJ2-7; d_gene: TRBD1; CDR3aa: CASSLVLRGQERSYEQYF; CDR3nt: TGTGCCAGCAGCTTAGTTCTTAGAGGACAGGAAAGGTCCTACGAGCAGTACTTC
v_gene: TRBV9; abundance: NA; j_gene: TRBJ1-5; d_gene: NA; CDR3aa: CASSASGNPGRPQHF; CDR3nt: TGTGCCAGCAGCGCCTCCGGGAACCCCGGGCGGCCCCAGCATTTT
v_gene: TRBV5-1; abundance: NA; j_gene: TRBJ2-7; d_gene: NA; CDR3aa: CASSLAGDRNTYEQYF; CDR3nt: TGCGCCAGCAGCTTGGCGGGAGACAGGAACACCTACGAGCAGTACTTC
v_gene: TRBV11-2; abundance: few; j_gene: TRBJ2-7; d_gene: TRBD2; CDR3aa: CASSHAAGGPYEQYF; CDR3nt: TGTGCCAGCAGCCACGCAGCGGGAGGGCCCTACGAGCAGTACTTC
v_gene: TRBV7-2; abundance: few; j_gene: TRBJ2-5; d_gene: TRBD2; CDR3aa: CASSFVLAGEETQYF; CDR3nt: TGTGCCAGCAGCTTCGTTCTAGCGGGAGAAGAGACCCAGTACTTC
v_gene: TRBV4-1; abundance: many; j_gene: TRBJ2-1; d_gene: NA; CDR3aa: CASSQPTDRSYNEQFF; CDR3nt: TGCGCCAGCAGCCAACCGACAGACCGATCCTACAATGAGCAGTTCTTC
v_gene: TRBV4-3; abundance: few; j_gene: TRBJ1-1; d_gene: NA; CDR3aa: CASSQDPRSTEAFF; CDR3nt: TGCGCCAGCAGCCAAGACCCCCGGAGCACTGAAGCTTTCTTT
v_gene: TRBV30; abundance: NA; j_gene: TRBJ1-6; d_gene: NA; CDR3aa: CAWSGQQGMDPLHF; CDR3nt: TGTGCCTGGTCAGGGCAGCAAGGCATGGACCCCCTCCACTTT
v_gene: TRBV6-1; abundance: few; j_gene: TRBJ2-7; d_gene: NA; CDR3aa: CASSVQTSFYEQYF; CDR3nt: TGTGCCAGCAGTGTCCAGACCTCCTTCTACGAGCAGTACTTC
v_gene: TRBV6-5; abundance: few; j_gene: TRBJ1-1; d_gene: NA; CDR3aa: CASSYFRENTEAFF; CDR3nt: TGTGCCAGCAGTTACTTCCGGGAGAACACTGAAGCTTTCTTT
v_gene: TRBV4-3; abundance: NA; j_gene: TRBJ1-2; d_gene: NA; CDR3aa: CASSQDKERLGYTF; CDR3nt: TGCGCCAGCAGCCAAGATAAGGAAAGACTTGGCTACACCTTC
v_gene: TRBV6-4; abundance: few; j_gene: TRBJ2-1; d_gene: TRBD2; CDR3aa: CASSDFNSGIHSSYNEQFF; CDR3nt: TGTGCCAGCAGTGACTTTAATAGCGGGATCCATAGCTCCTACAATGAGCAGTTCTTC
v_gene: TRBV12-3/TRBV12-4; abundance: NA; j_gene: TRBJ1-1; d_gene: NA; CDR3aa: CASSSGYSTEAFF; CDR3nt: TGTGCCAGCAGTTCAGGGTACAGCACTGAAGCTTTCTTT
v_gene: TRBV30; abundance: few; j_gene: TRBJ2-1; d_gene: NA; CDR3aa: CAWSGQNEQFF; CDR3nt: TGTGCCTGGAGTGGACAGAATGAGCAGTTCTTC
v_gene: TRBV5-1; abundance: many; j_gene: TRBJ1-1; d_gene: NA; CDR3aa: CASSWAGAEAFF; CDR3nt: TGCGCCAGCAGCTGGGCAGGCGCTGAAGCTTTCTTT